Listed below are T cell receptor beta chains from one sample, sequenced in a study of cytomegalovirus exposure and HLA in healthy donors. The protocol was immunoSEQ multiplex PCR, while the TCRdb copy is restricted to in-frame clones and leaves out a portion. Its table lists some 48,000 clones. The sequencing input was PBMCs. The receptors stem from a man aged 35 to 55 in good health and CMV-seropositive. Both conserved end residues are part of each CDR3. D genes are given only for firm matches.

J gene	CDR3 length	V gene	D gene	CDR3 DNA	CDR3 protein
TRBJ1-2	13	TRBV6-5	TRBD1	TGCGCCAGCAGCCCACAGGGGGACTATGGCTACACCTTC	CASSPQGDYGYTF
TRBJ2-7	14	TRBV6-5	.	TGTGCCAGCAGTTACTATACGGGAGCCCTCGAGCAGTACTTC	CASSYYTGALEQYF
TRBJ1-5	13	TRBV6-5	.	TGTGCCAGCAGCTTCCAAGAGAATCAGCCCCAGCATTTT	CASSFQENQPQHF
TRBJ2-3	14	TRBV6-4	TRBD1	TGTGCCAGCAGTGGACAGGGGGCAATGGATACGCAGTATTTT	CASSGQGAMDTQYF
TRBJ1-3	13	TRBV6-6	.	TGTGCCAGTTCAGGCGCCTCTGGAAACACCATATATTTT	CASSGASGNTIYF
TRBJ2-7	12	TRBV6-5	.	TGTGCCAGCAGTTTCGGGGGCTACGAGCAGTACTTC	CASSFGGYEQYF
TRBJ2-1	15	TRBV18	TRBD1	TGTGCCAGCTCCCCCGGGACAGGGTCGGGAAATGAGCAGTTCTTC	CASSPGTGSGNEQFF
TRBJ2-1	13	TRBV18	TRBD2	TGTGCCAGCTCACTCACTAGCGCGGTTGAGCAGTTCTTC	CASSLTSAVEQFF
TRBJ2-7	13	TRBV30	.	TGTGCCTGGAGTGTATGGGAGTTGCCCGAGCAGTACTTC	CAWSVWELPEQYF
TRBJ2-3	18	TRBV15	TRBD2	TGTGCCACCAGCAGCTCCCTACTAGCGTTTTCTAGCACAGATACGCAGTATTTT	CATSSSLLAFSSTDTQYF
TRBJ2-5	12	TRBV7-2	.	TGTGCCAGCAGCTTAGGCGAAGAGACCCAGTACTTC	CASSLGEETQYF
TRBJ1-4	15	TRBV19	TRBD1	TGTGCCAGTAGTGGCCGGGACAGCCTTAATGAAAAACTGTTTTTT	CASSGRDSLNEKLFF
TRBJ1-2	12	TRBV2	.	TGTGCCAGCAGTGAATGGGCCGGTGGCTACACCTTC	CASSEWAGGYTF
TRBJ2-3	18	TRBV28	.	TGTGCCAGCAGAGAGGGACTGCTTGCTCTTAGAAGCACAGATACGCAGTATTTT	CASREGLLALRSTDTQYF
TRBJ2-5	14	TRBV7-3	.	TGTGCCAGCAGCTTAAATGGGGGGCAAGAGACCCAGTACTTC	CASSLNGGQETQYF
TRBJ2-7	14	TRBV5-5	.	TGTGCCAGCAGCTTGGATACAGGGACCTTCGAGCAGTACTTC	CASSLDTGTFEQYF
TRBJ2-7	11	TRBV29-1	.	TGCAGCGTTGGGCTTGCCTACGAGCAGTACTTC	CSVGLAYEQYF
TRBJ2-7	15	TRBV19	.	TGTGCCAGTACCCTCATGGCAGGGTCCGGGAGCGAGCAGTACTTC	CASTLMAGSGSEQYF
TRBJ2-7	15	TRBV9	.	TGTGCCAGCAGCCCCACATCTAGCGACTCCTACGAGCAGTACTTC	CASSPTSSDSYEQYF
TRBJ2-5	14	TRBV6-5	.	TGTGCCAGCAGTCCCGGGGTAAGGGAGGAGACCCAGTACTTC	CASSPGVREETQYF
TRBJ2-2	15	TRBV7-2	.	TGTGCCAGCAGCTTAAGGACAACGAACACCGGGGAGCTGTTTTTT	CASSLRTTNTGELFF
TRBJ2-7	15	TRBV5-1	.	TGCGCCAGCAGCTTCCAGGGGGGTAGCAGTTACGAGCAGTACTTC	CASSFQGGSSYEQYF
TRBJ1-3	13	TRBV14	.	TGTGCCAGCAGCCTAGTGATTGGAAACACCATATATTTT	CASSLVIGNTIYF
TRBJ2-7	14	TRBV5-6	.	TGTGCCAGCACCCGGGTCAAGTCCTCCTACGAGCAGTACTTC	CASTRVKSSYEQYF
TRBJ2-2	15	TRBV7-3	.	TGTGCCAGCAGCTTAGGGGGGGCCGGCACCGGGGAGCTGTTTTTT	CASSLGGAGTGELFF
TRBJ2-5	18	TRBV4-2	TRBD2	TGTGCCAGCAGCCAGGCGGGGGAGGCGGGGGGACCAAGGGAGACCCAGTACTTC	CASSQAGEAGGPRETQYF
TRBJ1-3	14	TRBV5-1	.	TGCGCCAGCAGCTTGGGGCCCCAAGGAAACACCATATATTTT	CASSLGPQGNTIYF
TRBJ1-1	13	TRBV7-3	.	TGTGCCAGCAGCTCTTATTCGAACACTGAAGCTTTCTTT	CASSSYSNTEAFF
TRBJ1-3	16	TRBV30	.	TGTGCCTGGAGTGTACCCACCCGGACATCTGGAAACACCATATATTTT	CAWSVPTRTSGNTIYF
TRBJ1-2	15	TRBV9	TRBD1	TGTGCCAGCAGCGCCCACAGACAGGGAGGCTATGGCTACACCTTC	CASSAHRQGGYGYTF
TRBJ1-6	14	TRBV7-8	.	TGTGCCAGCAGCTTAGGGCAGGGAAGTTCACCCCTCCACTTT	CASSLGQGSSPLHF
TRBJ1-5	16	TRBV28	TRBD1	TGTGCCAGTCTCCGGGACAGTCTTTATAGCAATCAGCCCCAGCATTTT	CASLRDSLYSNQPQHF
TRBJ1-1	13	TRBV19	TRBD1	TGTGCCAGTCGGGACAGGGACTACACTGAAGCTTTCTTT	CASRDRDYTEAFF
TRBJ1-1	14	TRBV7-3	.	TGTGCCAGCAGTGTCGAGGGCAGGAGTACTGAAGCTTTCTTT	CASSVEGRSTEAFF
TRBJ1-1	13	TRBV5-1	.	TGCGCCAGCAGCTTGCAGGGCAACACTGAAGCTTTCTTT	CASSLQGNTEAFF
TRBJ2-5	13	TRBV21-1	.	TGTGCCAGCAGCAACAGGGGGCAAGAGACCCAGTACTTC	CASSNRGQETQYF
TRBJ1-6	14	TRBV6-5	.	TGTGCCAGCAGGGTCACAGGGTACGGCTCACCCCTCCACTTT	CASRVTGYGSPLHF
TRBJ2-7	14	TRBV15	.	TGTGCCACCAGCAGAGATCGTCGGGCCTACGAGCAGTACTTC	CATSRDRRAYEQYF
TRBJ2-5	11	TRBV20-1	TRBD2	TGCAGTGCTAGAAGCGGGAGGGCCCAGTACTTC	CSARSGRAQYF
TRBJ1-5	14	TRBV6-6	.	TGTGCCAGCAGTCCCCAGGGGTTTCGGCAGCCCCAGCATTTT	CASSPQGFRQPQHF
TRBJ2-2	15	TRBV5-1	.	TGCGCCAGCTCGAACCGGGGGGCTGACACCGGGGAGCTGTTTTTT	CASSNRGADTGELFF
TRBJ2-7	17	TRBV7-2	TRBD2	TGTGCCAGCAGCTTAGTGGGGACTAGCGGGAGCTCCTACGAGCAGTACTTC	CASSLVGTSGSSYEQYF
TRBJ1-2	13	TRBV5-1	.	TGCGCCAGCAGCTTGTCAATTGACTATGGCTACACCTTC	CASSLSIDYGYTF
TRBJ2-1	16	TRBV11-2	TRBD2	TGTGCCAGCAGCCACGGGACTAGCGGGAGCAAGAATGAGCAGTTCTTC	CASSHGTSGSKNEQFF
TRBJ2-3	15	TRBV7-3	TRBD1	TGTGCCAGCAAAGAGACAGGGGGCAGCACAGATACGCAGTATTTT	CASKETGGSTDTQYF
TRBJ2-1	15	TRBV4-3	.	TGCGCCAGCAGCCAGACGGCAGGGAACTACAATGAGCAGTTCTTC	CASSQTAGNYNEQFF
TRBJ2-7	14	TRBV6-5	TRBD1	TGTGCCAGCAGTGAGACAGGGGGGACCTACGAGCAGTACTTC	CASSETGGTYEQYF
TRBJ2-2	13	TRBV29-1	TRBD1	TGCAGCGCCCGACAGGGATGGACCGGGGAGCTGTTTTTT	CSARQGWTGELFF
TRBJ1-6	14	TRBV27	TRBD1	TGTGCCAGCACCACGGACAGGGGTAATTCACCCCTCCACTTT	CASTTDRGNSPLHF
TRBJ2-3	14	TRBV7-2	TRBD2	TGTGCCAGCGTCCTTAGCGGGGGCACAGATACGCAGTATTTT	CASVLSGGTDTQYF
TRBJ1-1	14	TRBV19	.	TGTGCCAGTAGTATAGATCAACAGATCACTGAAGCTTTCTTT	CASSIDQQITEAFF
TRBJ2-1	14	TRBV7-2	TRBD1	TGTGCCAGCAGCTTAGGGGGACAGGACAATGAGCAGTTCTTC	CASSLGGQDNEQFF
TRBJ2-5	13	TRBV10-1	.	TGCGCCAGCAGTAAAACAGATCAAGAGACCCAGTACTTC	CASSKTDQETQYF
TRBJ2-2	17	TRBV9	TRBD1	TGTGCCAGCAGCCTCCCAAGAGGGACAGGCTACACCGGGGAGCTGTTTTTT	CASSLPRGTGYTGELFF
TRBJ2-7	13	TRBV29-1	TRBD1	TGCAGCGTTGCGGGACAGGGATTTGACGAGCAGTACTTC	CSVAGQGFDEQYF